This T cell receptor (beta chain) was sequenced during a study of molecular identifiers for immune sequencing clone quantification. Study-wide points: In naive cells, under 1% of molecules belonged to clones above 20 RNA copies, against over 97% in effector cells.

This clonotype was detected once. Antigen specificity is unknown. TCRdb re-derived calls from the PCR reads in MiXCR, one entry per CDR3 protein. The sample records tens of thousands of distinct CDR3 sequences, roughly a fifth being singletons. The CDR3 spans 13 residues. Germline loops: CDR1 SGHTA, CDR2 FQGNSA. V lost 4 bases to trimming and J lost 6 bases; unmatched junction nucleotides: 4. The V gene is TRBV7-2, the J gene TRBJ2-3; 7 bases are a match to TRBD1. The sequenced sample consisted of naive CD8+ T cells from blood, with Jurkat cell RNA spiked in. Subset denoted: FACS-sorted CD8+CD4-CCR7+CD45RA+ naive T cells. This TCR derives from a human donor in good health. Some libraries in this study had Jurkat cell RNA spiked in. The CDR3 loop reads CASSSTGVDTQYF. CDR3 nucleotide sequence: TGTGCCAGCAGCTCAACAGGGGTTGATACGCAGTATTTT.